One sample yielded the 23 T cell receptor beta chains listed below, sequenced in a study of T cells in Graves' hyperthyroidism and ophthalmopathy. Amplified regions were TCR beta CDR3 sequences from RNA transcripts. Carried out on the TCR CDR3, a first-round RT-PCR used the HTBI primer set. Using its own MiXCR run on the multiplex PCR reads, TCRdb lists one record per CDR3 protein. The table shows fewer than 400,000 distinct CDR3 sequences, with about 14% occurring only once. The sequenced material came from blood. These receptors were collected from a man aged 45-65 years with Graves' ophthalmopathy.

This chain's CDR3 is CASSGLRETEAFF. In DNA, the CDR3 is TGTGCCAGTAGTGGGCTCAGAGAGACTGAAGCTTTCTTT. This chain uses TRBV19 with TRBJ1-1; D uncertain. This CDR3 is built from 13 residues. Germline lookup yields CDR1 LNHDA and CDR2 SQIVND (reference sequence). V lost 5 bases to trimming and J lost 5 bases, with 12 bases between them.

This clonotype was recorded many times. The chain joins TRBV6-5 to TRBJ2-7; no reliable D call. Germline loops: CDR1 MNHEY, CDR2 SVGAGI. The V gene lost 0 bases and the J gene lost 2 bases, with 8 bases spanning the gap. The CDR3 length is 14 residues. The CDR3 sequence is CASSYSTATYEQYF. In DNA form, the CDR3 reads TGTGCCAGCAGTTACTCTACTGCAACCTACGAGCAGTACTTC.

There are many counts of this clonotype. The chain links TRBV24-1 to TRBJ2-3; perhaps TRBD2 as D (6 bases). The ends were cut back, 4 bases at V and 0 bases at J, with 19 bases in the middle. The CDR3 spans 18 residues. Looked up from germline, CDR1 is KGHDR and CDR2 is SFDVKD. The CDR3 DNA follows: TGTGCCACCAGTGACGCTCCTGGTAGCGGCATTAGCACAGATACGCAGTATTTT. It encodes CATSDAPGSGISTDTQYF.

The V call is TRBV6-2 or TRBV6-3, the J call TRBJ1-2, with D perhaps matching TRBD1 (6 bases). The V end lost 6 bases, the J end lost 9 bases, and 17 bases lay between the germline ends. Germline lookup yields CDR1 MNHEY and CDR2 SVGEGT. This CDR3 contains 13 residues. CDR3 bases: TGTGCCAGCAGCCGGGACCTGGGGGCGAGCTACACCTTC. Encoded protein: CASSRDLGASYTF.

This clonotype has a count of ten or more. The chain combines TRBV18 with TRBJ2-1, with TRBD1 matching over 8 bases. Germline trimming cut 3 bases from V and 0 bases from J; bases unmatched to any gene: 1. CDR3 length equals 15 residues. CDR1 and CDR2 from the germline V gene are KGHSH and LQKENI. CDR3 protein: CASSPTGDSYNEQFF. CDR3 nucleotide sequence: TGTGCCAGCTCACCGACAGGGGACTCCTACAATGAGCAGTTCTTC.

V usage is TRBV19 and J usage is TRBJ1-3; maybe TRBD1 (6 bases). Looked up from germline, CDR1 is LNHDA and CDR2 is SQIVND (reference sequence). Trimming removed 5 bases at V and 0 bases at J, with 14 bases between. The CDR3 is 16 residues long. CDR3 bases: TGTGCCAGTAGTCGACAGGACCTCCGCTCTGGAAACACCATATATTTT. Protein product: CASSRQDLRSGNTIYF.

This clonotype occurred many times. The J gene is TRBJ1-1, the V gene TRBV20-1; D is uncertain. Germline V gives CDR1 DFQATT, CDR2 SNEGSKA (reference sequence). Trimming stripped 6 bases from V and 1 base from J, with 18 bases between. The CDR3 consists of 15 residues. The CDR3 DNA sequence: TGCAGTGCAAGATCGGCGGACTTATCGAACACTGAAGCTTTCTTT. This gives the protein CSARSADLSNTEAFF.

The CDR3 coding sequence is TGTGCTTTGGCGGGGGGGACTGAAGCTTTCTTT. It translates to CALAGGTEAFF. V is TRBV7-9 and J is TRBJ1-1, with D possibly TRBD1 on 5 matching bases. Per germline, CDR1 SEHNR and CDR2 FQNEAQ (reference sequence). The CDR3 is made up of 11 amino acids. Supplemented by reference TRBV7-9 and TRBJ1-1, the full variable domain reads DTGVSQNPRHKITKRGQNVTFRCDPISEHNRLYWYRQTLGQGPEFLTYFQNEAQLEKSRLLSDRFSAERPKGSFSTLEIQRTEQGDSAMYLCALAGGTEAFFGQGTRLTVV.

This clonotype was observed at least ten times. The DNA of the CDR3 is TGCAGTGCTAGAGTTGGTAGCGGGGCCTACGAGCAGTACTTC. It codes for CSARVGSGAYEQYF. V gene TRBV20-1 combines with J gene TRBJ2-7, with 8 bases identical to TRBD2. Germline lookup yields CDR1 DFQATT and CDR2 SNEGSKA (reference sequence). This CDR3 is built from 14 residues. V lost 1 base to trimming and J lost 2 bases; unmatched junction nucleotides: 4.

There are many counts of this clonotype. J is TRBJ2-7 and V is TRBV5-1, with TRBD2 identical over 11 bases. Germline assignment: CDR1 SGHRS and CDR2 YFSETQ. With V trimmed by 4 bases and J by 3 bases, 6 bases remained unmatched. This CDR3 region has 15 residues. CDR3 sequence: CASSAGTSGYYEQYF. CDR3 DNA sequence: TGCGCCAGCAGCGCCGGGACTAGCGGCTACTACGAGCAGTACTTC.

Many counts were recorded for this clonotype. CDR3 residues: CASSVDWYGYTF. CDR3 coding DNA: TGTGCCAGCAGCGTAGATTGGTATGGCTACACCTTC. The rearrangement links TRBV9 to TRBJ1-2; D gene ambiguous. CDR1 and CDR2 (germline): SGDLS, YYNGEE. Trimming removed 0 bases at V and 5 bases at J, with 5 bases between. The CDR3 loop spans 12 amino acids.

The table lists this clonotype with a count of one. CDR3 coding DNA: TGTGCCAGTTTTCAGGGCATGGGCAATCAGCCCCAGCATTTT. Its translation is CASFQGMGNQPQHF. The chain carries TRBV19 and TRBJ1-5, with D maybe TRBD1 (5 bases). In germline, CDR1 is LNHDA, CDR2 SQIVND (reference sequence). The CDR3 spans 14 residues. V lost 8 bases to trimming and J lost 2 bases, with 13 bases between them.

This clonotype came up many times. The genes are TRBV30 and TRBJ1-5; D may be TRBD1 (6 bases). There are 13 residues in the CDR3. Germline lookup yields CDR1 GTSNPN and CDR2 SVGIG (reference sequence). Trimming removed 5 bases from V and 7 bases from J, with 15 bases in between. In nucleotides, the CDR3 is TGTGCCTGGTCATGGGGGGCTGGGCAGCCCCAGCATTTT. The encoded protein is CAWSWGAGQPQHF. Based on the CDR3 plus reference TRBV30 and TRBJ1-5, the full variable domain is SQTIHQWPATLVQPVGSPLSLECTVEGTSNPNLYWYRQAAGRGLQLLFYSVGIGQISSEVPQNLSASRPQDRQFILSSKKLLLSDSGFYLCAWSWGAGQPQHFGDGTRLSIL.

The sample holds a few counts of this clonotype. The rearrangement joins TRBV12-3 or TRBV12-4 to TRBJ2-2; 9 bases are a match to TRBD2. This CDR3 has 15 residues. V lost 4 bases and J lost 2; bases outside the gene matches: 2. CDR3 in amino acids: CASSWGLANTGELFF. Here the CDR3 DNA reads TGTGCCAGCAGTTGGGGACTAGCAAACACCGGGGAGCTGTTTTTT.

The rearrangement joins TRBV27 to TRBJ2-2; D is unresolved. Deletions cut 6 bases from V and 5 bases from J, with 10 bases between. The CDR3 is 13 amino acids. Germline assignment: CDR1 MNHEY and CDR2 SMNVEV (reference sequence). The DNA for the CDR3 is TGTGCCAGCAGCCCAATTTATACCGGGGAGCTGTTTTTT. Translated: CASSPIYTGELFF.

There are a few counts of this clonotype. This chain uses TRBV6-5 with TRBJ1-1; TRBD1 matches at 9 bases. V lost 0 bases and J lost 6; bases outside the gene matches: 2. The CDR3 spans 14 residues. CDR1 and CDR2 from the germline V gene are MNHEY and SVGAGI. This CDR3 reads CASSYSDRGAEAFF. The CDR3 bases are TGTGCCAGCAGTTACTCGGACAGGGGCGCTGAAGCTTTCTTT.

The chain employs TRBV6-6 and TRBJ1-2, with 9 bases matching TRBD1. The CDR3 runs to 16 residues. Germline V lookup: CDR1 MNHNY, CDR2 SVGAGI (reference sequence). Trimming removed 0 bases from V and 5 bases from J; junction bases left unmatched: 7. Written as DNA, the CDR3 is TGTGCCAGCAGTTACTCCGGACAGGGGACATTTTATGGCTACACCTTC. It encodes CASSYSGQGTFYGYTF.

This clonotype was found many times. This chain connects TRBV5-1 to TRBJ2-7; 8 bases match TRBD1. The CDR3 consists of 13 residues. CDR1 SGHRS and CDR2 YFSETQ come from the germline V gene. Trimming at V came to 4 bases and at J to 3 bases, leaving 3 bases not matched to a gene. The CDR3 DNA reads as TGCGCCAGCAGCACCGGACAGGGCTACGAGCAGTACTTC. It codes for CASSTGQGYEQYF.

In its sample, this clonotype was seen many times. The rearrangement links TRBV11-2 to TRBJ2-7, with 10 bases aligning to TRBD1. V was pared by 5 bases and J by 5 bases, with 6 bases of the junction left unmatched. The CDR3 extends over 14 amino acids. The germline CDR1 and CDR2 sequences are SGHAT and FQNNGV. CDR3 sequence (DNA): TGTGCCAGCAGCCCCGGGACAGGGGTGCACGAGCAGTACTTC. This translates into CASSPGTGVHEQYF.

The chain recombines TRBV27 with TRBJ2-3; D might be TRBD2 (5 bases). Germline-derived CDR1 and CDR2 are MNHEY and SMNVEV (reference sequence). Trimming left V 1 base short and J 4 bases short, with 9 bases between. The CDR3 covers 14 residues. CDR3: CASSLFVSADTQYF. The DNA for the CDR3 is TGTGCCAGCAGTTTATTCGTTAGCGCAGATACGCAGTATTTT.

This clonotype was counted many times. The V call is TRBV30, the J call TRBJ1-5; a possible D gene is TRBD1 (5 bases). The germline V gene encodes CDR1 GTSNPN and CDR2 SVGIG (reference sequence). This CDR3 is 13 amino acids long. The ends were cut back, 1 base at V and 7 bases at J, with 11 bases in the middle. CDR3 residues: CAWSARDGQPQHF. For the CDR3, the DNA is TGTGCCTGGAGTGCCAGGGATGGACAGCCCCAGCATTTT.

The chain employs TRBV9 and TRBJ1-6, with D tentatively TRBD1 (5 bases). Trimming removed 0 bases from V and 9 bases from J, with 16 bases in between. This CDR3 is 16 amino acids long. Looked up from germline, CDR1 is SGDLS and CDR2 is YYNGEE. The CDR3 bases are TGTGCCAGCAGCGTAGGCTGGGACCCAAGCGTTTCACCCCTCCACTTT. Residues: CASSVGWDPSVSPLHF.

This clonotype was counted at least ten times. CDR3 protein: CAWRSSGQPQHF. The DNA of the CDR3 is TGTGCCTGGAGGAGCAGTGGTCAGCCCCAGCATTTT. The chain combines TRBV30 with TRBJ1-5; D gene uncertain. Trimming took off 3 bases at V and 6 bases at J, with 9 bases between the two ends. Germline V gene lookup returns CDR1 GTSNPN and CDR2 SVGIG (reference sequence). The CDR3 runs to 12 residues.